The next 14 T cell receptor beta chains were all read from a single sample in a study of human T cells and chemical hapten exposure. Time point here: patch test 3, about 24 weeks after DPC sensitization. Treatment denoted: therapeutic diphenylcyclopropenone sensitization with weekly scalp DPC. One entry per CDR3 protein results from TCRdb running MiXCR on the RACE reads. The table lists 50,000 or so distinct CDR3 sequences, approximately 9.9% of them singletons. The sequences come from whole blood, collected in connection with sensitization to the hapten diphenylcyclopropenone (DPC). The receptors stem from a woman between 40 and 55 years old with alopecia areata. Some clones in this sample may be carry-over from other donors' samples.

V gene TRBV6-6 combines with J gene TRBJ1-5; 7 bases align to TRBD1. The V gene end was trimmed by 5 bases and the J gene end by 7 bases; junction bases not matched to a gene: 14. This CDR3 is built from 16 residues. Germline V CDR1 and CDR2: MNHNY, SVGAGI (reference sequence). Here the CDR3 reads CASSATRGTGEQPQHF. The CDR3 DNA is TGTGCCAGCAGTGCAACCCGCGGTACAGGGGAGCAGCCCCAGCATTTT.

This clonotype appeared many times. This chain joins TRBV2 and TRBJ1-4; perhaps TRBD1 as D (6 bases). The CDR3 length is 13 residues. Looked up from germline, CDR1 is SNHLY and CDR2 is FYNNEI. Trimming left V 8 bases short and J 3 bases short, with 10 bases between. In DNA, the CDR3 is TGTGCCAGCGCAGGGGAGGCTAATGAAAAACTGTTTTTT. It codes for CASAGEANEKLFF.

There are a few counts of this clonotype. The rearrangement links TRBV7-9 to TRBJ2-3, with a tentative D call TRBD2 (5 bases). The germline gives CDR1 SEHNR, CDR2 FQNEAQ (reference sequence). The V gene lost 5 bases and the J gene lost 2 bases, with 11 bases spanning the gap. This CDR3 region has 14 residues. The CDR3 nucleotides are TGTGCCAGCAGCCGTTCCGGGGTCACAGATACGCAGTATTTT. It yields the protein CASSRSGVTDTQYF.

This clonotype came up many times. The gene calls are TRBV7-2 and TRBJ2-6; the D is unclear. Germline CDR1 SGHTA, CDR2 FQGNSA. Trimming stripped 5 bases from V and 0 bases from J, with 14 bases between. The CDR3 extends over 17 amino acids. CDR3 sequence: CASSQGRTASGANVLTF. The CDR3 coding sequence is TGTGCCAGCAGCCAAGGGCGGACGGCCTCTGGGGCCAACGTCCTGACTTTC.

This clonotype appeared a few times. The chain joins TRBV7-2 to TRBJ1-6; D remains unclear. Germline V CDR1 and CDR2: SGHTA, FQGNSA. V lost 2 bases to trimming and J lost 5 bases, with 7 bases between them. The CDR3 is 14 amino acids. The CDR3 DNA follows: TGTGCCAGCAGCTTAAAGGGAAATAATTCACCCCTCCACTTT. It specifies CASSLKGNNSPLHF.

V is TRBV7-3 and J is TRBJ2-2; D remains unclear. The CDR3 runs 13 residues. The V and J ends lost 1 base and 6 bases respectively, with 6 bases between them. Per the germline V gene, CDR1 is SGHTA and CDR2 is FQGTGA. This CDR3 reads CASSLSAAGELFF. CDR3 DNA: TGTGCCAGCAGCTTAAGTGCGGCCGGGGAGCTGTTTTTT.

This clonotype was seen only once. The chain joins TRBV12-2 to TRBJ2-4; the listed D gene, TRBD1, was not tested against the DNA. TRBV12-2 constitutes a pseudogene. The CDR3 has 17 amino acids. The CDR3 region is CASRLLARAPLGNIQYF. CDR3 DNA sequence: TGTGCAAGTCGCTTACTCGCCCGGGCCCCCCTTGGGAACATTCAGTACTTC.

The rearrangement links TRBV11-3 to TRBJ2-3; 9 nucleotides align to TRBD2. With V trimmed by 8 bases and J by 1 base, 4 bases remained unmatched. This CDR3 has 14 amino acids. Germline values: CDR1 SGHNT, CDR2 YENEEA. CDR3 bases: TGTGCCAGCTCCGGCGGGGGGGGCACAGATACGCAGTATTTT. This gives the protein CASSGGGGTDTQYF.

This clonotype was counted at least ten times. The chain combines TRBV7-3 with TRBJ2-1; TRBD2 matches at 11 bases. The CDR3 totals 15 residues. CDR1 and CDR2 from the germline V gene are SGHTA and FQGTGA. Trimming cost V 4 bases and J 9 bases; bases outside gene matches: 8. The DNA of the CDR3 is TGTGCCAGCAGCTCGACTAGCGGGGTCGCCATTGAGCAGTTCTTC. This codes for CASSSTSGVAIEQFF.

This clonotype showed up just a few times. This sequence joins TRBV6-5 and TRBJ1-2, with TRBD1 as a possible D gene (5 bases). CDR3 size: 13 residues. Germline V gene lookup returns CDR1 MNHEY and CDR2 SVGAGI. The V and J ends lost 6 bases and 3 bases respectively, with 11 bases between them. The CDR3 reads CASSLTGYYGYTF. Here the CDR3 DNA reads TGTGCCAGCAGCCTAACAGGATACTATGGCTACACCTTC.

This clonotype has a count of ten or more. The germline gene is not matched at one end of the junction; a read error may be the cause. CDR3: CASSLGGGTKAFF. CDR3 DNA sequence: TGTGCCAGCAGTTTAGGAGGGGGCACTAAAGCTTTCTTT. This chain joins TRBV12-3 or TRBV12-4 and TRBJ1-1, with 7 bases that match TRBD1. The CDR3 totals 13 residues.

This clonotype has only a few counts. V gene TRBV9 combines with J gene TRBJ1-4, with 10 positions matching TRBD1. Germline CDR1 is SGDLS and CDR2 is YYNGEE. The CDR3 has 15 amino acids. J was trimmed by 5 bases and V by 3 bases; bases with no gene match: 4. The chain's CDR3 is CASSARDRGNEKLFF. The CDR3 DNA reads as TGTGCCAGCAGCGCCCGGGACAGGGGAAATGAAAAACTGTTTTTT.

The V gene is TRBV12-5, the J gene TRBJ2-1; 9 bases align to TRBD2. V lost 5 bases to trimming and J lost 0 bases; unmatched junction nucleotides: 5. The CDR3 spans 16 residues. The V gene's germline CDR1 is LGHNT and CDR2 FRNRAP. CDR3 loop: CASGKERGASYNEQFF. The CDR3 DNA reads TGTGCTAGTGGTAAAGAGCGGGGGGCCTCCTACAATGAGCAGTTCTTC.

The V and J genes are TRBV7-8 and TRBJ2-2; no reliable D call. V lost 5 bases and J lost 3, with 4 bases in between. Germline lookup yields CDR1 SGHVS and CDR2 FQNEAQ. This CDR3 comprises 12 residues. CDR3 bases: TGTGCCAGCAGCGTATACACCGGGGAGCTGTTTTTT. Protein sequence: CASSVYTGELFF.